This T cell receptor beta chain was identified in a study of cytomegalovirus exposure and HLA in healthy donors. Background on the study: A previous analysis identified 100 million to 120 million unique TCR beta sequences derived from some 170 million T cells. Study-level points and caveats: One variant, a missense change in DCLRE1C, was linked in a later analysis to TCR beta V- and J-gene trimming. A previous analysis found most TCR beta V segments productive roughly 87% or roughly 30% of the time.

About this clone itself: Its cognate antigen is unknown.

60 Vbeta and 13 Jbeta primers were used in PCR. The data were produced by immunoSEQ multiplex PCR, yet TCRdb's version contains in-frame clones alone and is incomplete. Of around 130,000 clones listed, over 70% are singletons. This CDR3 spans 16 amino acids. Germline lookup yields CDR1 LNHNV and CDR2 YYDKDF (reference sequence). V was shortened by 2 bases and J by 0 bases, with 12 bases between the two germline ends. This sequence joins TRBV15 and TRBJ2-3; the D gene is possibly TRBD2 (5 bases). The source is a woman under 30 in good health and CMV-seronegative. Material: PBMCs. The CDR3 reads CATSRTGISSTDTQYF. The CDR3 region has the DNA TGTGCCACCAGCAGAACCGGGATTTCTAGCACAGATACGCAGTATTTT.